Sequencing of this T cell receptor (beta chain) was carried out in a study of spatial heterogeneity in lung cancer. In the study overall: There were, on average, more than 9.5 raw-read appearances for each unique TCR and UMI combination. Whole-study findings and limits: Ubiquitous expanded TCR counts tracked ubiquitous nonsynonymous mutations; regional expanded TCR counts tracked regional nonsynonymous mutations. Tumoral mutation counts were tracked by counts of expanded intratumoral alpha and beta TCRs.

By its share, this clonotype is medium-sized. Its antigen remains unidentified. Germline CDR1 MNHEY, CDR2 SVGEGT. The CDR3 runs 15 residues. The V end lost 6 bases, the J end lost 1 base, and 13 bases lay between the germline ends. TCRdb re-called the 5' RACE reads with MiXCR, one entry per CDR3 protein. Seen here are about 15,000 distinct CDR3 sequences, around 6.6% observed once, and the top ten hold 7.5% to 9.5%. Time point specified: sample taken at primary tumor resection. Untreated early-stage non-small cell lung cancer patients, 72 in total, were the donors. Extraction of whole RNA from tumor, nontumor lung or frozen PBMC preceded unsorted sequencing.

The specimen comprised lung tumor tissue, sampled at surgery. The chain has TRBV6-2 or TRBV6-3 and TRBJ1-5, with D possibly TRBD1 on 5 matching bases. The TCR was taken from a male donor with early-stage non-small cell lung cancer. CDR3 region: CASSAEGLSNQPQHF. CDR3 nucleotide sequence: TGTGCCAGCAGCGCGGAGGGACTAAGCAATCAGCCCCAGCATTTT.